Following are 17 T cell receptor beta chains from one sample sequenced in a study of blood T cell repertoires in COVID-19. Clones were sequenced by immunoSEQ multiplex PCR, and TCRdb holds only the in-frame ones, with some missing. The table includes approximately 150,000 clones, 84% detected once. The sample taken for sequencing was peripheral blood. The origin of the receptors is a woman aged 50 to 60 in a cohort sampled during active or convalescent COVID-19.

The CDR3 DNA reads TGTGCCAGTACCCATGGGGGGACCGCGAACTATGGCTACACCTTC. This translates into CASTHGGTANYGYTF. The chain recombines TRBV19 with TRBJ1-2, with a weak D call TRBD1 (5 bases). This CDR3 has 15 amino acids. Germline lookup yields CDR1 LNHDA and CDR2 SQIVND (reference sequence). Trimming removed 7 bases at V and 2 bases at J, with 17 bases between.

This rearrangement joins TRBV5-6 to TRBJ2-1; 9 bases are a match to TRBD1. Germline V lookup: CDR1 SGHDT, CDR2 YYEEEE. The CDR3 covers 12 residues. Losses at the gene ends were 4 bases for V and 14 bases for J; bases not matched to a gene: 7. The CDR3 reads CASSIRQGVKFF. CDR3 nucleotide sequence: TGTGCCAGCAGCATTCGACAGGGGGTGAAGTTCTTC.

This chain connects TRBV7-9 to TRBJ2-3; 7 bases fit TRBD2. Germline V gene sequence: CDR1 SEHNR, CDR2 FQNEAQ (reference sequence). J was trimmed by 0 bases and V by 4 bases; bases with no gene match: 7. This CDR3 is built from 16 residues. CDR3 amino acids: CASSSGRGTSTDTQYF. For the CDR3, the DNA is TGTGCCAGCAGCTCGGGGCGGGGGACTAGCACAGATACGCAGTATTTT.

The rearrangement links TRBV18 to TRBJ1-3; D not resolved. Germline V gene data show CDR1 as KGHSH and CDR2 as LQKENI. Trimming left V 2 bases short and J 2 bases short, with 16 bases between. This CDR3 has 17 residues. CDR3 amino acids: CASSPGPAPSTGNTIYF. The CDR3 DNA sequence: TGTGCCAGCTCACCAGGGCCGGCTCCCAGTACTGGAAACACCATATATTTT.

This chain links TRBV2 with TRBJ1-1; 9 nucleotides line up with TRBD1. The CDR3 has 16 residues. V was pared by 6 bases and J by 1 base, with 9 bases of the junction left unmatched. Per the germline V gene, CDR1 is SNHLY and CDR2 is FYNNEI. The DNA for the CDR3 is TGTGCCAGCAGACTCCAGCCGGGACAGGGGAACACTGAAGCTTTCTTT. Translation gives CASRLQPGQGNTEAFF.

The rearrangement joins TRBV2 to TRBJ1-6; 8 nucleotides match TRBD1. Losses at the gene ends were 1 base for V and 4 bases for J; bases not matched to a gene: 3. The CDR3 extends over 16 amino acids. From germline, CDR1 is SNHLY and CDR2 FYNNEI. In DNA, the CDR3 is TGTGCCAGCAGTGAAGGGCAGGGGGCTTATAATTCACCCCTCCACTTT. This codes for CASSEGQGAYNSPLHF.

The chain combines TRBV5-1 with TRBJ2-2; TRBD1 might be the D (7 bases). Germline values: CDR1 SGHRS, CDR2 YFSETQ. This CDR3 comprises 16 residues. V was pared by 4 bases and J by 4 bases, with 17 bases between. Here the CDR3 DNA reads TGCGCCAGCAGCCTCGCGGGGACAGTCAGCACCGGGGAGCTGTTTTTT. Amino acid sequence: CASSLAGTVSTGELFF.

This clone was counted at least ten times. The gene calls are TRBV16 and TRBJ1-5; perhaps TRBD1 as D (6 bases). The CDR3 sequence is 12 residues long. V was trimmed by 4 bases and J by 10 bases, leaving 11 bases between them. Germline V gene data show CDR1 as KGHSY and CDR2 as FQNENV. This CDR3 is CASSLGTNPQHF. Here the CDR3 DNA reads TGTGCCAGCAGCCTTGGGACAAACCCCCAGCATTTT.

This sequence joins TRBV9 and TRBJ1-5; D gene ambiguous. Trimming shortened V by 1 base and J by 7 bases, and 12 bases separated the two germline ends. The CDR3 runs to 14 residues. The germline gives CDR1 SGDLS, CDR2 YYNGEE. DNA of the CDR3: TGTGCCAGCAGCGTATCCCGAAGCCTCCAGCCCCAGCATTTT. Its translation: CASSVSRSLQPQHF. The full variable domain, in which reference TRBV9 and TRBJ1-5 provide the parts outside the CDR3, is DSGVTQTPKHLITATGQRVTLRCSPRSGDLSVYWYQQSLDQGLQFLIQYYNGEERAKGNILERFSAQQFPDLHSELNLSSLELGDSALYFCASSVSRSLQPQHFGDGTRLSIL.

There are a few counts of this clone. The chain carries TRBV29-1 and TRBJ1-2; TRBD1 matches at 8 bases. This CDR3 comprises 13 residues. V was clipped by 7 bases and J by 5 bases; unmatched bases: 9. Germline CDR1 and CDR2: SQVTM and ANQGSEA. The CDR3 bases are TGCAGCGGATCAGGGGGCATTGAGTATGGCTACACCTTC. This codes for CSGSGGIEYGYTF.

The sample holds one count of this clone. This chain connects TRBV30 to TRBJ2-7; 7 nucleotides align to TRBD1. Germline CDR1 and CDR2: GTSNPN and SVGIG (reference sequence). CDR3 length: 14 amino acids. With 5 bases clipped from V and 0 bases from J, the junction kept 7 bases outside the gene matches. The CDR3: CAWGTGDGSYEQYF. In DNA, the CDR3 is TGTGCCTGGGGTACAGGGGACGGCTCCTACGAGCAGTACTTC.

This sequence joins TRBV7-2 and TRBJ1-2; D possibly corresponds to TRBD1 (6 bases). Trimming took 2 bases from V and 8 from J, leaving 21 bases between them. This CDR3 is 16 amino acids long. Looked up from germline, CDR1 is SGHTA and CDR2 is FQGNSA. This CDR3 reads CASSLIGGLRTTGYTF. The DNA of the CDR3 is TGTGCCAGCAGCTTAATCGGGGGGCTCCGGACGACCGGCTACACCTTC.

The rearrangement uses TRBV27 and TRBJ2-3, with 8 positions matching TRBD2. V lost 3 bases, J lost 6 bases, and 5 bases stayed unmatched. Germline loops: CDR1 MNHEY, CDR2 SMNVEV (reference sequence). There are 14 residues in the CDR3. CDR3 coding DNA: TGTGCCAGCAGTTTGACTAGCGCCAGTGATACGCAGTATTTT. Protein: CASSLTSASDTQYF.

This sequence joins TRBV27 and TRBJ1-6, with 7 nucleotides matching TRBD1. Trimming removed 8 bases from V and 8 bases from J; junction bases left unmatched: 6. CDR3 length: 13 amino acids. The V gene's germline CDR1 is MNHEY and CDR2 SMNVEV (reference sequence). The CDR3 nucleotides are TGTGCCAGCGCCCAAAGGGGGCATTCACCCCTCCACTTT. It is translated as CASAQRGHSPLHF.

J is TRBJ2-6 and V is TRBV7-6; 8 nucleotides align to TRBD1. CDR3 length equals 17 residues. Per germline, CDR1 SGHVS and CDR2 FNYEAQ. The ends lost 5 bases at V and 2 bases at J; junction bases unmatched: 8. The CDR3 DNA follows: TGTGCCAGCAGCACCAGGACAGGGTTTGCTGGGGCCAACGTCCTGACTTTC. It codes for CASSTRTGFAGANVLTF.

This rearrangement joins TRBV7-2 to TRBJ2-3, with 9 bases that match TRBD2. Germline V lookup: CDR1 SGHTA, CDR2 FQGNSA. Trimming removed 4 bases from V and 1 base from J; junction bases left unmatched: 6. CDR3 size: 16 residues. CDR3 nucleotides: TGTGCCAGCAGCTCCACAGCGGGGGGAGGCACAGATACGCAGTATTTT. This gives the protein CASSSTAGGGTDTQYF. The full variable domain, in which reference TRBV7-2 and TRBJ2-3 provide the parts outside the CDR3, is GAGVSQSPSNKVTEKGKDVELRCDPISGHTALYWYRQSLGQGLEFLIYFQGNSAPDKSGLPSDRFSAERTGGSVSTLTIQRTQQEDSAVYLCASSSTAGGGTDTQYFGPGTRLTVL.

This rearrangement joins TRBV6-1 to TRBJ1-2; D is unresolved. Trimming pared 3 bases from V and 4 bases from J, leaving 12 bases between. Germline CDR1 reads MNHNS; CDR2 reads SASEGT. This CDR3 has 14 amino acids. CDR3 sequence (DNA): TGTGCCAGCAGTGACCTGGGAGTCAGCTATGGCTACACCTTC. Encoded protein: CASSDLGVSYGYTF.